These 2 T cell receptor beta chains were sequenced from one sample in a study of cytomegalovirus exposure and HLA in healthy donors. Use of 60 Vbeta and 13 Jbeta primers characterized the PCR. TCRdb's copy holds only in-frame clones and misses some; the assay was immunoSEQ multiplex PCR. This sample has tens of thousands of clones, with around 81% found just once. The material sequenced was PBMCs. These receptors all come from a man aged 35 to 55 in good health and CMV-seronegative.

The V and J genes are TRBV19 and TRBJ2-2; 11 nucleotides match TRBD2. The ends lost 3 bases at V and 6 bases at J; junction bases unmatched: 0. This CDR3 is built from 14 residues. CDR1 and CDR2 from the germline V gene are LNHDA and SQIVND (reference sequence). The CDR3 sequence is CASSISGRAGELFF. CDR3 nucleotide sequence: TGTGCCAGTAGTATTAGCGGGAGGGCCGGGGAGCTGTTTTTT.

V is TRBV6-5 and J is TRBJ2-2; tentative D call: TRBD2 (6 bases). The CDR3 runs 16 residues. CDR1 and CDR2 (germline): MNHEY, SVGAGI. V shed 0 bases and J shed 6 bases, with 14 bases lying between them. CDR3 protein: CASSYSRGLRSGELFF. The DNA of the CDR3 is TGTGCCAGCAGTTACTCTCGGGGGTTGCGTTCCGGGGAGCTGTTTTTT.